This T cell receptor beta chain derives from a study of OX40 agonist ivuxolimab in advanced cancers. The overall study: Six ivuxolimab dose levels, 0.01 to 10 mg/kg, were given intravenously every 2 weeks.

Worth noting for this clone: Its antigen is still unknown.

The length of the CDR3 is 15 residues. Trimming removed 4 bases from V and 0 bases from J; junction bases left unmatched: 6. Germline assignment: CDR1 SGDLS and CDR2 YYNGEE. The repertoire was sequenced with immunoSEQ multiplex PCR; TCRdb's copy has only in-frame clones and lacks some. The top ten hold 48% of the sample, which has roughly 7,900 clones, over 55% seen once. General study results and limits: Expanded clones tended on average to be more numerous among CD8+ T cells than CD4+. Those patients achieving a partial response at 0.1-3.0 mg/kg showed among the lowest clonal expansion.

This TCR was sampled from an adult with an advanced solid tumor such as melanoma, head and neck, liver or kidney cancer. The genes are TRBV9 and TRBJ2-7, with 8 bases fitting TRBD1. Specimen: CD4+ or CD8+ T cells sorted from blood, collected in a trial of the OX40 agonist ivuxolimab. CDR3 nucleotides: TGTGCCAGCAGCCACGGACAGGGAAGCTCCTACGAGCAGTACTTC. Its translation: CASSHGQGSSYEQYF.